Shown below are 9 T cell receptor beta chains from a single sample sequenced in a study of vaccination and CD4 T cells after COVID-19. The treatment denotes: roughly 11-day PBMC culture with coronavirus spike peptide pools or control peptides (ViraFEST assay). Researchers used the Oncomine TCR Beta short-read assay to sequence DNA from cultured CD4+ T cells. Each CDR3 protein is one row after TCRdb ran MiXCR on the PCR reads. The sample consists of about 15,000 distinct CDR3 sequences, around 40% of them appearing once. These receptors are not linked to any known antigen. Material: CD4+ T cells from blood, cultured in vitro, obtained before SARS-CoV-2 vaccination. The receptors stem from a human donor who had recovered from COVID-19.

The chain is built from TRBV6-1 and TRBJ1-1, with a tentative D call TRBD1 (5 bases). The CDR3 runs to 13 residues. Germline CDR1 is MNHNS and CDR2 is SASEGT. Trimming took 7 bases from V and 0 from J, leaving 9 bases between them. The CDR3 sequence is CASTDTLNTEAFF. The CDR3 DNA follows: TGTGCCAGCACGGACACCCTGAACACTGAAGCTTTCTTT.

This sequence joins TRBV5-4 and TRBJ1-1; D is uncertain. This CDR3 is 13 amino acids long. The germline gives CDR1 SGHNT, CDR2 YYREEE (reference sequence). V lost 5 bases, J lost 0 bases, and 8 bases lay in between. The CDR3 DNA reads as TGTGCCAGCAGTATGGGAATGAACACTGAAGCTTTCTTT. Its protein product is CASSMGMNTEAFF.

The CDR3 DNA follows: TGTGCCAGTAGTATAGCCCGGACAGTTAATAGCAATCAGCCCCAGCATTTT. Amino acid sequence: CASSIARTVNSNQPQHF. The genes are TRBV19 and TRBJ1-5, with D maybe TRBD1 (6 bases). The CDR3 extends over 17 amino acids. V was trimmed by 1 base and J by 0 bases, leaving 13 bases between them. Germline lookup yields CDR1 LNHDA and CDR2 SQIVND (reference sequence).

J is TRBJ2-7 and V is TRBV27, with 8 nucleotides matching TRBD1. Germline loops: CDR1 MNHEY, CDR2 SMNVEV (reference sequence). The V gene end was trimmed by 10 bases and the J gene end by 4 bases; junction bases not matched to a gene: 6. The CDR3 is made up of 12 amino acids. Written as DNA, the CDR3 is TGTGCCACCCGGGACAGGCTTTACGAGCAGTACTTC. Translation: CATRDRLYEQYF.

In this sample, this clonotype is medium-sized (0.01 to 0.1%). This chain joins TRBV2 and TRBJ1-2; 11 nucleotides agree with TRBD1. Unmatched junction bases numbered 4, after V lost 6 bases and J lost 4 bases. The germline CDR1 and CDR2 sequences are SNHLY and FYNNEI. The CDR3 has 14 amino acids. CDR3 sequence reads: CASRRTGGAYGYTF. The CDR3 bases are TGTGCCAGCAGGCGGACAGGGGGCGCCTATGGCTACACCTTC.

V and J are TRBV6-2 or TRBV6-3 and TRBJ2-5; D ambiguous. Trimming cost V 8 bases and J 2 bases, with 12 bases left between them. Germline V CDR1 and CDR2: MNHEY, SVGEGT. The CDR3 loop spans 13 amino acids. In nucleotides, the CDR3 is TGTGCCAGCGATACCTTGACACAAGAGACCCAGTACTTC. Protein sequence: CASDTLTQETQYF.

The rearrangement uses TRBV29-1 and TRBJ2-5; no definite D call. The V end was cut by 0 bases, the J end by 4 bases, with 6 bases between. CDR1 SQVTM and CDR2 ANQGSEA come from the germline V gene. This CDR3 has 12 residues. This CDR3 is CSVEDFGETQYF. For the CDR3, the DNA is TGCAGCGTTGAAGATTTTGGAGAGACCCAGTACTTC.

This clonotype was found a few times. The CDR3 DNA reads TGTGCCAGCAGCTTGGAACCGGAGAGTGAGACCCAGTACTTC. This codes for CASSLEPESETQYF. The genes are TRBV5-4 and TRBJ2-5; D not certain. Trimming took off 0 bases at V and 5 bases at J, with 11 bases between the two ends. In germline, CDR1 is SGHNT, CDR2 YYREEE (reference sequence). The CDR3 length is 14 residues.

The J gene is TRBJ2-7, the V gene TRBV20-1; 8 nucleotides agree with TRBD2. J gave up 2 bases and V 3 bases, and 12 bases lay outside the gene matches. This CDR3 is 16 amino acids long. CDR1 DFQATT and CDR2 SNEGSKA come from the germline V gene (reference sequence). The CDR3 loop is CSASPPRLAGTYEQYF. CDR3 nucleotides: TGCAGTGCTAGCCCCCCCCGCCTAGCGGGCACCTACGAGCAGTACTTC.